These 2 T cell receptor beta chains came from one sample sequenced in a study of cytomegalovirus exposure and HLA in healthy donors (dated by TCRdb to about 2017). The library was produced with the immunoSEQ multiplex PCR assay. For the multiplex PCR, a mixture combining 60 forward primers for TCR Vbeta segments and 13 reverse primers for TCR Jbeta segments was used. TCRdb mirrors the immuneACCESS table, restricted to in-frame sequences. Some clones are absent from its copies; in checked studies, under half trace to an unresolved V gene, and the reason for the others is unknown. Counted in this sample were more than 85,000 clones; about 76% of them appeared once. The top ten constitute roughly 2% of the sample. The sample consisted of PBMCs. Receptors originate from a woman aged 25 to 39 in good health and CMV-seronegative.

The chain couples TRBV15 to TRBJ2-7; 8 positions agree with TRBD1. Germline V gives CDR1 LNHNV, CDR2 YYDKDF (reference sequence). The J segment lost 3 bases and the V segment lost 5 bases, leaving 18 bases of the junction unmatched. CDR3 length: 18 residues. Written as DNA, the CDR3 is TGTGCCACCAGCTCTCTCCCCGGGACAGGCGACAACTACTACGAGCAGTACTTC. It codes for CATSSLPGTGDNYYEQYF.

CDR3 sequence: CASSLDVTGILETQYF. CDR3 nucleotides: TGTGCCAGCAGCTTAGATGTGACAGGGATTCTTGAGACCCAGTACTTC. The chain has TRBV7-9 and TRBJ2-5; 7 bases fit TRBD1. The CDR3 totals 16 residues. CDR1 and CDR2 (germline): SEHNR, FQNEAQ (reference sequence). V shed 1 base, J shed 5 bases, and the junction held 10 bases outside the gene matches.